This T cell receptor (beta chain) was recovered during a study of OX40 agonist ivuxolimab in advanced cancers. Turning to the study itself: Enrollees could have had prior anti-PD-1, anti-PD-L1 or anti-CTLA-4 therapy, which about 40% had received. General study findings and limits: The investigators did not determine what antigen specificity the expanded peripheral T cells had. Patients who responded partially at 0.1-3.0 mg/kg showed clonal expansion ranking among the lowest.

From germline, CDR1 is MNHGY and CDR2 SVAAGI. Trimming removed 3 bases from V and 9 bases from J; junction bases left unmatched: 5. The CDR3 totals 13 residues. As to this clone: Its target is not known.

At baseline, cycle 4 day 1, and cycle 7 day 1, blood was sampled. The table came from immunoSEQ multiplex PCR; TCRdb's copy has only in-frame clones and leaves some out. The profile covers roughly 20,000 clones, with about 83% appearing a single time and roughly 10% taken by the ten largest. The genes are TRBV6-9 and TRBJ2-1; 7 bases align to TRBD1. The TCR originated in an adult with an advanced solid tumor such as melanoma, head and neck, liver or kidney cancer. This material consisted of CD4+ or CD8+ T cells sorted from blood, taken in a trial of the OX40 agonist ivuxolimab. This CDR3 reads CASSYPTGSEQFF. The CDR3 DNA follows: TGTGCCAGCAGTTACCCGACAGGGAGTGAGCAGTTCTTC.